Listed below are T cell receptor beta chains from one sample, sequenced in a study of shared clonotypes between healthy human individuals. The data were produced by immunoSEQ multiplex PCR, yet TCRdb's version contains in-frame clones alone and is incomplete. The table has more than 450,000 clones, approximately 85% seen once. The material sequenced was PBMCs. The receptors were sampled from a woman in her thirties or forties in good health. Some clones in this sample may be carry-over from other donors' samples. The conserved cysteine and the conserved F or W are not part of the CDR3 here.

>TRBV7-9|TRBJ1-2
ASSIAGNWALEGYT
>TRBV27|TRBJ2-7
ASSLYGTQPYEQY
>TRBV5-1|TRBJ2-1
ASSFFRGGNEQF
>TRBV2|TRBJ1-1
ASRPWGEAF
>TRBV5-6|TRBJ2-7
ASSGPWEQY
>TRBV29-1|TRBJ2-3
SVVGLAGVADTQY
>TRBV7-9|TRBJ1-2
ASSRDGYGYT
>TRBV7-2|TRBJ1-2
ASSLAPGESGYGYT
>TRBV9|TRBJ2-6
ASSVGGANVLT
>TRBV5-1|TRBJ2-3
ASSPAGGSDTQY
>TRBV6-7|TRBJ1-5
ASSFTPTGREPQH
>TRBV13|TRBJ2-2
ASSHGAPNTGELF
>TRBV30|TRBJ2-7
AWSPLAGSEQY
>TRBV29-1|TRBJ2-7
SARLAGGLSVYEQY
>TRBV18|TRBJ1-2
ASSPNDRGYGYT
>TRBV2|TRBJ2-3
ASSEALASDTQY
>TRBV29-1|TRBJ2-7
SALASSYEQY
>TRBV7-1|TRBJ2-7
ASSFLRYSPYEQY
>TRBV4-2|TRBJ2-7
ATSRARSGSSYEQY
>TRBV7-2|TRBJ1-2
ASSLSGQVASGYT
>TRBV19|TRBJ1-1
ASSRNSGPTSEAF
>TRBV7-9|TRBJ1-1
ASSLPVREGGF
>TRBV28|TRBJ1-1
ASSLRPTGPEAF
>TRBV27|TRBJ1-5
ASSLEGGRWPQH
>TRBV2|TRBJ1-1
ASSDMRGTEAF
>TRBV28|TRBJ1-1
ASSFGVPEAF
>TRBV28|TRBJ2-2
ASSLSRGRGTGELF
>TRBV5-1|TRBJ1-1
ASSLGAGTGVRNTEAF
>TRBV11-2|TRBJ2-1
ASSLVERREQF
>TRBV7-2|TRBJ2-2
ASSATGAGELF
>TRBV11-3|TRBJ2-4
ASSGGYLAKNIQY
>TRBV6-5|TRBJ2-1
ASRVGNEQF
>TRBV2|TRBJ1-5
ASSNEGHQPQH
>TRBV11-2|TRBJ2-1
ASSRGLAGEQF
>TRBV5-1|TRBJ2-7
ASSPGARTSSYEQY
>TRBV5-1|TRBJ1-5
ASSWIPGGQPQH
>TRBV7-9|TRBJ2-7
ASSEQGYEQY
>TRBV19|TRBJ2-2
ASSPPAGNTGELF
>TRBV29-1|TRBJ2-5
SVGYEPQETQY
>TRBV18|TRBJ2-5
ASSPATGLEETQY
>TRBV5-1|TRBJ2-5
ASSKRGPPQETQY
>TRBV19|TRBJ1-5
ASSSGTGNFAQH
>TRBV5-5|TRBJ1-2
ASSLDEVGYT
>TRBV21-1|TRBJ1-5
ASSSHGDRGHYSNQPQH
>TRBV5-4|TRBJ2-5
ASSLGSLETQY